The 19 T cell receptor beta chains given below trace back to one sample, sequenced in a study of blood T cell repertoires in COVID-19. Generated by immunoSEQ multiplex PCR, the TCRdb table keeps only in-frame clones and is missing some. The sample contains about 270,000 clones, 80% to 85% of which appear only once. The sample comprised peripheral blood. The receptor source for this set is a woman aged 55 to 70 with active or convalescent COVID-19.

The chain links TRBV29-1 to TRBJ2-1, with 8 nucleotides matching TRBD1. The germline gives CDR1 SQVTM, CDR2 ANQGSEA. This CDR3 has 15 residues. The ends lost 4 bases at V and 2 bases at J; junction bases unmatched: 7. The CDR3 bases are TGCAGCGTTGCGGTTACAGGGGGAGCCTACAATGAGCAGTTCTTC. Protein sequence: CSVAVTGGAYNEQFF.

This clone was recorded only once. The CDR3 DNA reads as TGTGCCAGCAGATGGAGTGAGAACACTGAAGCTTTCTTT. This sequence encodes CASRWSENTEAFF. The chain combines TRBV7-3 with TRBJ1-1; D unresolved. Trimming left V 6 bases short and J 1 base short, with 9 bases between. Germline values: CDR1 SGHTA, CDR2 FQGTGA. The length of the CDR3 is 13 residues.

The chain joins TRBV4-2 to TRBJ2-1; 7 bases are shared with TRBD2. Trimming removed 3 bases from V and 5 bases from J; junction bases left unmatched: 1. The CDR3 consists of 13 residues. Germline CDR1 LGHNA, CDR2 YNFKEQ. In DNA, the CDR3 is TGTGCCAGCAGCCAGGGGGGGGACAATGAGCAGTTCTTC. It is translated as CASSQGGDNEQFF.

CDR3 in amino acids: CASSLMGQGTEAFF. Written as DNA, the CDR3 is TGTGCCAGCAGCTTAATGGGTCAGGGCACTGAAGCTTTCTTT. The chain employs TRBV11-3 and TRBJ1-1, with D possibly being TRBD1 (5 bases). The CDR3 totals 14 residues. Germline lookup yields CDR1 SGHNT and CDR2 YENEEA. Between the trimmed V and J ends, which lost 2 bases and 4 bases, there was a span of 11 bases. Full variable domain (remainder filled in from reference TRBV11-3 and TRBJ1-1): EAGVVQSPRYKIIEKKQPVAFWCNPISGHNTLYWYLQNLGQGPELLIRYENEEAVDDSQLPKDRFSAERLKGVDSTLKIQPAELGDSAVYLCASSLMGQGTEAFFGQGTRLTVV.

The chain recombines TRBV3-1 (or the pseudogene TRBV3-2) with TRBJ1-6; TRBD1 matches at 10 bases. CDR3 length: 17 residues. Trimming removed 3 bases from V and 16 bases from J; junction bases left unmatched: 18. Germline CDR1 LGHDT, CDR2 YNNKEL (reference sequence). CDR3: CASSHTGQGVIDRTLHF. The CDR3 coding sequence is TGTGCCAGCAGCCACACCGGACAGGGGGTAATCGATCGGACGCTCCACTTT.

The rearrangement uses TRBV6-5 and TRBJ2-7; a weak D match, TRBD2 (5 bases). Germline assignment: CDR1 MNHEY and CDR2 SVGAGI. The germline V and J ends were trimmed by 7 bases and 0 bases, with 13 bases remaining between them. CDR3 size: 14 residues. CDR3 residues: CASTLGGSSYEQYF. The CDR3 nucleotides are TGTGCCAGCACGCTCGGTGGGAGCTCCTACGAGCAGTACTTC.

This clone was observed a single time. One end of the junction does not line up with germline, which may come from a read error. The rearrangement uses TRBV9 and TRBJ1-3, with 8 nucleotides matching TRBD1. This CDR3 is 16 amino acids long. CDR1 and CDR2 from the germline V gene are SGDLS and YYNGEE. The chain's CDR3 is CTSSVGDRGGGNTIYF. CDR3 DNA sequence: TGTACCAGCAGCGTAGGAGACAGGGGTGGTGGAAACACCATATATTTT.

This clone has a single count. This chain joins TRBV10-3 and TRBJ2-1, with a possible D match to TRBD2 (6 bases). The germline V and J ends were trimmed by 6 bases and 0 bases, with 12 bases remaining between them. This CDR3 region has 15 residues. Germline CDR1 is ENHRY and CDR2 is SYGVKD. CDR3 bases: TGTGCCATCAGGACGGGGGATTCCTCCTACAATGAGCAGTTCTTC. This codes for CAIRTGDSSYNEQFF.

The chain recombines TRBV27 with TRBJ2-2; TRBD2 is a possible D gene (6 bases). Trimming left V 3 bases short and J 6 bases short, with 8 bases between. Germline CDR1 and CDR2: MNHEY and SMNVEV (reference sequence). The CDR3 sequence is 13 residues long. CDR3 DNA: TGTGCCAGCAGTTTCTCGGGGGCCGGGGAGCTGTTTTTT. Amino acids: CASSFSGAGELFF.

The CDR3 DNA follows: TGCGCCAGCAGCCAAGGGAGACAGGGGAACTATGGCTACACCTTC. Amino acid sequence: CASSQGRQGNYGYTF. This rearrangement joins TRBV4-1 to TRBJ1-2, with TRBD1 matching 8 bases. This CDR3 region has 15 residues. Germline CDR1 MGHRA, CDR2 YSYEKL. V lost 1 base to trimming and J lost 2 bases; unmatched junction nucleotides: 3.

The J gene is TRBJ2-7, the V gene TRBV29-1, with D unresolved. Trimming took 3 bases from V and 3 from J, leaving 6 bases between them. The length of the CDR3 is 11 residues. Germline V gives CDR1 SQVTM, CDR2 ANQGSEA. CDR3 amino acids: CSVDTGYEQYF. CDR3 DNA: TGCAGCGTTGACACGGGCTACGAGCAGTACTTC.

The V and J genes are TRBV3-1 (or the pseudogene TRBV3-2) and TRBJ1-2, with a weak D call TRBD1 (6 bases). Germline loops: CDR1 LGHDT, CDR2 YNNKEL (reference sequence). V gave up 4 bases and J gave up 0 bases, with 12 bases separating them. CDR3 length equals 15 residues. The CDR3: CASSPRQAPNYGYTF. CDR3 nucleotides: TGTGCCAGCAGCCCCCGACAGGCCCCTAACTATGGCTACACCTTC.

The chain carries TRBV2 and TRBJ1-4; the D gene is possibly TRBD1 (6 bases). With 5 bases removed from V and 4 bases from J, the gap between germline ends came to 14 bases. The CDR3 is made up of 15 amino acids. Per the germline V gene, CDR1 is SNHLY and CDR2 is FYNNEI. The CDR3 DNA reads TGTGCCAGCAGTCGCCGACAGGTGATTAATGAAAAACTGTTTTTT. Its protein product is CASSRRQVINEKLFF.

This clone has only one observation. The J gene is TRBJ1-1, the V gene TRBV2, with D possibly being TRBD1 (5 bases). Per germline, CDR1 SNHLY and CDR2 FYNNEI. The CDR3 is made up of 14 amino acids. Trimming took 8 bases from V and 0 from J, leaving 13 bases between them. The CDR3 region has the DNA TGTGCCAGCGTAGAGACAGAACTGAACACTGAAGCTTTCTTT. It encodes CASVETELNTEAFF.

V is TRBV2 and J is TRBJ1-5; D is unclear. The CDR3 sequence is 12 residues long. Germline-derived CDR1 and CDR2 are SNHLY and FYNNEI. The V and J ends lost 2 bases and 12 bases respectively, with 11 bases between them. CDR3 residues: CASSESGEGQHF. CDR3 DNA: TGTGCCAGCAGTGAATCTGGGGAGGGCCAGCATTTT.

The chain combines TRBV6-5 with TRBJ2-7; D ambiguous. Germline assignment: CDR1 MNHEY and CDR2 SVGAGI. V lost 5 bases to trimming and J lost 3 bases, with 14 bases between them. The CDR3 consists of 14 residues. CDR3 nucleotides: TGTGCCAGCAGTCCCACGGCAGGTGGCTACGAGCAGTACTTC. Its protein product is CASSPTAGGYEQYF.

This chain links TRBV5-1 with TRBJ1-6, with D maybe TRBD1 (6 bases). Germline CDR1 and CDR2: SGHRS and YFSETQ. This CDR3 is 16 amino acids long. Trimming shortened V by 0 bases and J by 7 bases, and 14 bases separated the two germline ends. CDR3: CASSLEIVGGNSPLHF. In DNA form, the CDR3 reads TGCGCCAGCAGCTTGGAAATTGTAGGGGGAAATTCACCCCTCCACTTT. The entire variable domain, with the rest obtained from reference TRBV5-1 and TRBJ1-6, is as follows: KAGVTQTPRYLIKTRGQQVTLSCSPISGHRSVSWYQQTPGQGLQFLFEYFSETQRNKGNFPGRFSGRQFSNSRSEMNVSTLELGDSALYLCASSLEIVGGNSPLHFGNGTRLTVT.

V gene TRBV27 combines with J gene TRBJ2-7; 10 bases are a match to TRBD1. Trimming removed 6 bases from V and 7 bases from J; junction bases left unmatched: 15. Germline V gene sequence: CDR1 MNHEY, CDR2 SMNVEV (reference sequence). The CDR3 is 16 residues long. Written as DNA, the CDR3 is TGTGCCAGCAGCCACACCCCCGGGACAGGGGTGAGGGAGCAGTACTTC. Its translation is CASSHTPGTGVREQYF.

This chain links TRBV5-1 with TRBJ2-3, with 7 positions matching TRBD2. The CDR3 consists of 17 residues. Germline V gives CDR1 SGHRS, CDR2 YFSETQ. J was trimmed by 1 base and V by 0 bases; bases with no gene match: 8. CDR3 loop: CASSLVSPTSGTDTQYF. The CDR3 nucleotides are TGCGCCAGCAGCTTGGTTTCCCCCACTAGCGGCACAGATACGCAGTATTTT.